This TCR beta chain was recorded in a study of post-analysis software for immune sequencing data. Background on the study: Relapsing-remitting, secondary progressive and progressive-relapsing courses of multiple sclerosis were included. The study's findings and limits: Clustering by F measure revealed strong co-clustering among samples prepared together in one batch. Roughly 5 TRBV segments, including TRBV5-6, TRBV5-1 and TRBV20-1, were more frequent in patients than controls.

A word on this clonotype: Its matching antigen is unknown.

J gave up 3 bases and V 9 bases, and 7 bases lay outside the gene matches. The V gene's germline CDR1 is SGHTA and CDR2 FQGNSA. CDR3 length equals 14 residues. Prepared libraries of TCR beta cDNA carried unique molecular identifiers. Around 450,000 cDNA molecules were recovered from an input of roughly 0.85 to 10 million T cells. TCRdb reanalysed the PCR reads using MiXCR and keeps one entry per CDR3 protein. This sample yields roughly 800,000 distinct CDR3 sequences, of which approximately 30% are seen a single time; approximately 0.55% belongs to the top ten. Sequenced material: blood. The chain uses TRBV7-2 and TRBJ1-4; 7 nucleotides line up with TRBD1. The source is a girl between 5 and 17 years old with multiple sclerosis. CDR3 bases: TGTGCCAGTAAAGGGGGCATTGCTAATGAAAAACTGTTTTTT. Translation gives CASKGGIANEKLFF.